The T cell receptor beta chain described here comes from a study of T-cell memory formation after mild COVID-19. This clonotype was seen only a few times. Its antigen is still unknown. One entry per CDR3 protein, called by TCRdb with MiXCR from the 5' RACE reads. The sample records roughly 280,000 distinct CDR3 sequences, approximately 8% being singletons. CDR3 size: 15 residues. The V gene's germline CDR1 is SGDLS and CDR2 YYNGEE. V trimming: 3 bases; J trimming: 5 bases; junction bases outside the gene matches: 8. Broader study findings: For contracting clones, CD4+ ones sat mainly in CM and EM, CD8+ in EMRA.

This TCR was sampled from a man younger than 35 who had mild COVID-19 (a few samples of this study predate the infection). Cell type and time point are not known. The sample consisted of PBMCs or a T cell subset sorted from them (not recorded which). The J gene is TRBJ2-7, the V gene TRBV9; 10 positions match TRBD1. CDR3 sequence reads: CASSARQGAWNEQYF. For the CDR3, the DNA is TGTGCCAGCAGCGCCCGACAGGGGGCATGGAACGAGCAGTACTTC.